The 5 T cell receptor beta chains given below trace back to one sample, sequenced in a study of cytomegalovirus exposure and HLA in healthy donors. Both 60 Vbeta primers and 13 Jbeta primers went into the PCR. Profiled with immunoSEQ multiplex PCR; TCRdb holds only in-frame clones, not every one. The sample includes around 130,000 clones, around three quarters seen only once; the top ten take about 2.4%. Material: PBMCs. The source is a woman between 55 and 75 years old in good health and CMV-seropositive.

This sequence joins TRBV7-3 and TRBJ1-1; 10 bases are a match to TRBD1. The germline V gene encodes CDR1 SGHTA and CDR2 FQGTGA. This CDR3 is built from 15 residues. Losses at the gene ends were 4 bases for V and 5 bases for J; bases not matched to a gene: 7. CDR3 residues: CASSSLGQGRTEAFF. CDR3 in DNA: TGTGCCAGCAGCTCCCTGGGACAGGGGCGGACTGAAGCTTTCTTT.

The genes are TRBV10-1 and TRBJ1-3; D remains ambiguous. Germline CDR1 WNHNN, CDR2 SYGVQD (reference sequence). The V end was cut by 5 bases, the J end by 0 bases, with 5 bases between. The length of the CDR3 is 13 residues. The CDR3 DNA is TGCGCCAGCAGTTCCAACTCTGGAAACACCATATATTTT. This encodes CASSSNSGNTIYF.

The V and J genes are TRBV6-6 and TRBJ2-1; 10 nucleotides agree with TRBD2. Germline V lookup: CDR1 MNHNY, CDR2 SVGAGI (reference sequence). Trimming took 6 bases from V and 7 from J; bases not matched to a gene: 12. The CDR3 sequence is 16 residues long. CDR3 nucleotide sequence: TGTGCCAGCAGATTAAATAGCGGGGGGCGAAGGAATGAGCAGTTCTTC. As protein: CASRLNSGGRRNEQFF.

This clone came up a few times. The chain is built from TRBV5-1 and TRBJ2-5; 9 bases map to TRBD1. Germline V gives CDR1 SGHRS, CDR2 YFSETQ. This CDR3 region has 14 residues. Trimming cost V 4 bases and J 4 bases; bases outside gene matches: 5. CDR3 region: CASSPAGQGETQYF. For the CDR3, the DNA is TGCGCCAGCAGCCCCGCGGGACAGGGAGAGACCCAGTACTTC.

This rearrangement joins TRBV2 to TRBJ1-6, with D unresolved. This CDR3 is built from 12 residues. Germline V gene lookup returns CDR1 SNHLY and CDR2 FYNNEI. V lost 6 bases, J lost 5 bases, and 5 bases lay in between. The CDR3 DNA sequence: TGTGCCAGCAGGAGGGATAATTCACCCCTCCACTTT. It yields the protein CASRRDNSPLHF.